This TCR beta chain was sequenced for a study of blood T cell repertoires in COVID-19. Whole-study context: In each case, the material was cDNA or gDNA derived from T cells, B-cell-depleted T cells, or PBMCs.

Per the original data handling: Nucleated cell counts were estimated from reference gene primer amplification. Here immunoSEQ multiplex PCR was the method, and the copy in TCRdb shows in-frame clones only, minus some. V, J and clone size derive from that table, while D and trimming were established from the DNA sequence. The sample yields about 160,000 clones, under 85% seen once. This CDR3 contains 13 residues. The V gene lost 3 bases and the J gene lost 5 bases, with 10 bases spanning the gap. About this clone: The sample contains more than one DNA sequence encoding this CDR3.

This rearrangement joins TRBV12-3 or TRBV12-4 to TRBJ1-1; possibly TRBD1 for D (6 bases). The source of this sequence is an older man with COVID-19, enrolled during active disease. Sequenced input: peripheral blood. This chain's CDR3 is CASSLGQGTEAFF. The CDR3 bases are TGTGCCAGCAGTTTGGGCCAGGGGACTGAAGCTTTCTTT.